A single sample gave rise to the 26 T cell receptor beta chains below, sequenced in a study of regulatory T cells in long-lasting Graves disease. Stated time point: persistent/refractory GD, antithyroid drugs over 5 years with positive TRAb. With RNA extracted from PBMCs as input, the TCR library was made. Investigators prepared the TCR beta libraries by applying iRepertoire HTBI primers and Arm-PCR of CDR3 regions. Via MiXCR, TCRdb re-called the multiplex PCR reads, giving one row per CDR3 protein. The data contain roughly 500,000 distinct CDR3 sequences, under 25% of them singletons. Here the sequenced sample was peripheral blood mononuclear cells (PBMCs), taken when the disease was refractory, from a patient treated with antithyroid drugs. Every receptor here comes from a female donor with Graves disease.

This chain uses TRBV19 with TRBJ2-7, with 9 bases lining up with TRBD1. The CDR3 loop spans 15 amino acids. The V segment lost 1 base and the J segment 3 bases; nucleotides outside the gene matches: 4. Germline loops: CDR1 LNHDA, CDR2 SQIVND (reference sequence). CDR3 loop: CASSIVDRGIYEQYF. Written as DNA, the CDR3 is TGTGCCAGTAGTATAGTGGACAGGGGCATCTACGAGCAGTACTTC.

Many counts were recorded for this clonotype. The chain is built from TRBV20-1 and TRBJ2-7; 10 nucleotides line up with TRBD2. This CDR3 comprises 15 residues. V gave up 4 bases and J gave up 2 bases; unmatched junction bases: 8. Germline V gene lookup returns CDR1 DFQATT and CDR2 SNEGSKA (reference sequence). CDR3 in DNA: TGCAGTGCTACCCAGAGAGCGGGAGGGCCCTACGAGCAGTACTTC. Protein: CSATQRAGGPYEQYF.

CDR3 DNA sequence: TGTGCCAGCAGCCCCACAGGGGGCCATGGCTACACCTTC. Translated: CASSPTGGHGYTF. This rearrangement joins TRBV9 to TRBJ1-2, with 9 bases lining up with TRBD1. The CDR3 covers 13 residues. Trimming removed 4 bases from V and 6 bases from J; junction bases left unmatched: 4. In germline, CDR1 is SGDLS, CDR2 YYNGEE.

This clonotype was observed at least ten times. The rearrangement links TRBV7-2 to TRBJ1-6; D gene unclear. CDR3 length: 13 amino acids. V lost 2 bases, J lost 8 bases, and 7 bases lay in between. Germline CDR1 reads SGHTA; CDR2 reads FQGNSA. This CDR3 is CASSLRTDSPLHF. Here the CDR3 DNA reads TGTGCCAGCAGCTTAAGGACGGATTCACCCCTCCACTTT.

This clonotype was found a few times. The V and J genes are TRBV2 and TRBJ2-7; D call uncertain. The CDR3 consists of 13 residues. V was cut by 1 base and J by 3 bases, with 7 bases left in between. Germline V gene sequence: CDR1 SNHLY, CDR2 FYNNEI. The CDR3 region has the DNA TGTGCCAGCAGTGAAGGACCTAGCTACGAGCAGTACTTC. Its protein is CASSEGPSYEQYF.

Ten or more counts support this clonotype. The rearrangement joins TRBV27 to TRBJ1-1; maybe TRBD1 (6 bases). This CDR3 region has 15 residues. The V end lost 4 bases, the J end lost 1 base, and 13 bases lay between the germline ends. CDR1 and CDR2 (germline): MNHEY, SMNVEV (reference sequence). DNA of the CDR3: TGTGCCAGCAGTTCCCAGCCCAGGGGGAACACTGAAGCTTTCTTT. Amino acids: CASSSQPRGNTEAFF.

This clonotype was observed a handful of times. Possible read error: a much larger clone is one base away. The chain combines TRBV6-1 with TRBJ2-7; D may be TRBD1 or TRBD2 (5 bases each). Germline CDR1 reads MNHNS; CDR2 reads SASEGT. The CDR3 contains 13 residues. The CDR3 DNA sequence: TGTGCCAGCGGCCATACCGGGACCTACGGGCAGTACTTC. Residues: CASGHTGTYGQYF.

The chain is built from TRBV20-1 and TRBJ2-7; D unclear. This CDR3 contains 15 residues. The V end was cut by 0 bases, the J end by 0 bases, with 12 bases between. CDR1 is DFQATT and CDR2 is SNEGSKA in the germline V gene (reference sequence). The CDR3 DNA sequence: TGCAGTGCTAGAGATCTCTCTCGAAGCTCCTACGAGCAGTACTTC. This encodes CSARDLSRSSYEQYF.

The chain uses TRBV4-1 and TRBJ1-1, with D maybe TRBD1 (5 bases). The germline gives CDR1 MGHRA, CDR2 YSYEKL. Trimming pared 4 bases from V and 2 bases from J, leaving 11 bases between. The CDR3 sequence is 14 residues long. The CDR3 nucleotides read TGCGCCAGCAGCCTGGACATCCTAAACACTGAAGCTTTCTTT. It translates to CASSLDILNTEAFF.

In this sample, this clonotype turned up many times. The V call is TRBV28, the J call TRBJ2-7; 8 bases match TRBD1. J lost 1 base, V lost 3 bases, and 14 bases had no gene match. The CDR3 loop spans 18 amino acids. Germline loops: CDR1 MDHEN, CDR2 SYDVKM. CDR3 nucleotide sequence: TGTGCCAGCAGTTTTAGTTGGGACAGGACCTTGATTTCCTACGAGCAGTACTTC. It is translated as CASSFSWDRTLISYEQYF.

The chain employs TRBV5-4 and TRBJ2-2, with TRBD1 matching over 7 bases. The CDR3 spans 16 residues. The V gene's germline CDR1 is SGHNT and CDR2 YYREEE (reference sequence). The junction had 10 bases not matched to a gene; V was cut back by 5 bases and J by 3 bases. The CDR3 spells CASSSNRQGHTGELFF. The CDR3 DNA sequence: TGTGCCAGCAGTAGTAACCGACAGGGCCACACCGGGGAGCTGTTTTTT. The full variable domain, completed using reference TRBV5-4 and TRBJ2-2, is ETGVTQSPTHLIKTRGQQVTLRCSSQSGHNTVSWYQQALGQGPQFIFQYYREEENGRGNFPPRFSGLQFPNYSSELNVNALELDDSALYLCASSSNRQGHTGELFFGEGSRLTVL.

About this clonotype: A much bigger clone sits one base away, suggesting this may be a read error. This sequence joins TRBV14 and TRBJ1-4, with 7 bases matching TRBD1. CDR1 and CDR2 from the germline V gene are SGHDN and FVKESK. There are 15 residues in the CDR3. Here the CDR3 DNA reads TGTGCCAGCAGCCAAGATGGGACAGAGGGGGAAAAACTGGTTTTT. As protein: CASSQDGTEGEKLVF.

The chain uses TRBV30 and TRBJ2-6, with unresolved D. The germline V and J ends were trimmed by 4 bases and 0 bases, with 7 bases remaining between them. The germline V gene has CDR1 GTSNPN and CDR2 SVGIG (reference sequence). The CDR3 runs to 14 residues. The CDR3 reads CAWTLSSGANVLTF. The CDR3 region has the DNA TGTGCCTGGACTCTCTCCTCTGGGGCCAACGTCCTGACTTTC.

This clonotype was detected many times. This sequence joins TRBV2 and TRBJ1-1; D is uncertain. Per germline, CDR1 SNHLY and CDR2 FYNNEI. The CDR3 loop spans 14 amino acids. With 2 bases removed from V and 0 bases from J, the gap between germline ends came to 7 bases. This CDR3 reads CASSEWDMNTEAFF. The CDR3 DNA follows: TGTGCCAGCAGTGAATGGGATATGAACACTGAAGCTTTCTTT.

There are many counts of this clonotype. The V gene is TRBV5-4, the J gene TRBJ1-4, with a possible D match to TRBD1 (6 bases). Germline V gene lookup returns CDR1 SGHNT and CDR2 YYREEE (reference sequence). V was pared by 3 bases and J by 8 bases, with 14 bases between. This CDR3 region has 14 residues. The CDR3 loop reads CASSYPGQREKLFF. CDR3 bases: TGTGCCAGCAGCTATCCGGGACAAAGGGAAAAACTGTTTTTT.

This clonotype was observed a handful of times. This chain links TRBV14 with TRBJ1-1, with 7 bases matching TRBD1. The CDR3 consists of 13 residues. The V gene's germline CDR1 is SGHDN and CDR2 FVKESK. V dropped 2 bases and J dropped 8; count of bases not matched to a gene: 5. This chain's CDR3 is CASSQRGGVEAFF. The DNA of the CDR3 is TGTGCCAGCAGCCAAAGAGGGGGCGTAGAAGCTTTCTTT.

This clonotype has ten or more counts. The V and J genes are TRBV3-1 and TRBJ2-7; TRBD2 is a possible D gene (5 bases). V was shortened by 4 bases and J by 3 bases, with 7 bases between the two germline ends. This CDR3 is built from 12 residues. The germline V gene has CDR1 LGHDT and CDR2 YNNKEL (reference sequence). The CDR3, as DNA: TGTGCCAGCAGCCGCCGGGACTACGAGCAGTACTTC. Translation: CASSRRDYEQYF.

This clonotype has ten or more counts. This chain uses TRBV7-9 with TRBJ2-7; 12 positions agree with TRBD2. Looked up from germline, CDR1 is SEHNR and CDR2 is FQNEAQ (reference sequence). The CDR3 has 15 amino acids. V was clipped by 5 bases and J by 6 bases; unmatched bases: 8. CDR3 DNA sequence: TGTGCCAGCAGCCGATCGACTAGCGGGAGATCCGAGCAGTACTTC. This codes for CASSRSTSGRSEQYF.

This chain uses TRBV6-2 or TRBV6-3 with TRBJ1-1, with D possibly matching TRBD1 (6 bases). Trimming removed 1 base at V and 11 bases at J, with 11 bases between. This CDR3 region has 12 residues. The germline CDR1 and CDR2 sequences are MNHEY and SVGEGT. The CDR3 sequence: CASSYFQGQAFF. In DNA, the CDR3 is TGTGCCAGCAGTTACTTCCAGGGGCAGGCTTTCTTT.

This clonotype occurred many times. This chain connects TRBV2 to TRBJ2-7, with a weak D call TRBD1 (5 bases). Per germline, CDR1 SNHLY and CDR2 FYNNEI. The CDR3 has 15 amino acids. V was shortened by 6 bases and J by 4 bases, with 19 bases between the two germline ends. This CDR3 is CASSEKDTWEYEQYF. Written as DNA, the CDR3 is TGTGCCAGCAGCGAGAAGGACACCTGGGAATACGAGCAGTACTTC.

There are many counts of this clonotype. The chain combines TRBV11-2 with TRBJ1-1; 10 positions match TRBD1. Trimming removed 3 bases from V and 5 bases from J; junction bases left unmatched: 6. Germline V gene data show CDR1 as SGHAT and CDR2 as FQNNGV. The CDR3 sequence is 15 residues long. The CDR3 DNA is TGTGCCAGCAGCTTGACAGGGGGCGCTTGGACTGAAGCTTTCTTT. It specifies CASSLTGGAWTEAFF.

The chain combines TRBV10-3 with TRBJ1-4; 9 nucleotides align to TRBD1. V gave up 5 bases and J gave up 8 bases; unmatched junction bases: 3. This CDR3 has 13 residues. Germline CDR1 reads ENHRY; CDR2 reads SYGVKD. Written as DNA, the CDR3 is TGTGCCATCAGTATAGGGACAGGGGAAAAACTGTTTTTT. Protein product: CAISIGTGEKLFF.

This clonotype occurred a few times. The CDR3 nucleotides read TGCGCCAGCAGCTCAGTAACCGGGGCCAACGTCCTGACTTTC. Its translation is CASSSVTGANVLTF. This rearrangement joins TRBV5-1 to TRBJ2-6; D remains unclear. This CDR3 region has 14 residues. Trimming took 3 bases from V and 4 from J, leaving 8 bases between them. The germline gives CDR1 SGHRS, CDR2 YFSETQ.

V is TRBV28 and J is TRBJ2-7; D gene unclear. Germline CDR1 and CDR2: MDHEN and SYDVKM. CDR3 length: 12 amino acids. The germline V and J ends were trimmed by 4 bases and 4 bases, with 8 bases remaining between them. CDR3 sequence (DNA): TGTGCCAGCAGTTCCCTCCAATACGAGCAGTACTTC. It translates to CASSSLQYEQYF.

The V gene is TRBV5-6, the J gene TRBJ2-2; 14 bases fit TRBD2. The V and J ends lost 2 bases and 6 bases, in that order; junction bases with no gene match: 15. Per germline, CDR1 SGHDT and CDR2 YYEEEE. This CDR3 has 20 residues. This CDR3 is CASSFPGLAGVIGGAGELFF. CDR3 coding DNA: TGTGCCAGCAGCTTTCCGGGACTAGCGGGAGTCATAGGAGGTGCCGGGGAGCTGTTTTTT. The whole variable domain, remainder taken from reference TRBV5-6 and TRBJ2-2, is DAGVTQSPTHLIKTRGQQVTLRCSPKSGHDTVSWYQQALGQGPQFIFQYYEEEERQRGNFPDRFSGHQFPNYSSELNVNALLLGDSALYLCASSFPGLAGVIGGAGELFFGEGSRLTVL.

The sample holds many counts of this clonotype. This chain uses TRBV6-5 with TRBJ1-1, with D perhaps matching TRBD1 (5 bases). Germline V lookup: CDR1 MNHEY, CDR2 SVGAGI. The CDR3 has 14 residues. Trimming removed 2 bases from V and 0 bases from J, with 7 bases in between. The DNA of the CDR3 is TGTGCCAGCAGTTACCAGGGAATGAACACTGAAGCTTTCTTT. Its translation: CASSYQGMNTEAFF.